This T cell receptor beta chain stems from a study of blood T cell repertoires in COVID-19. Germline V lookup: CDR1 SGHDT, CDR2 YYEEEE. V lost 4 bases, J lost 5 bases, and 10 bases stayed unmatched. This CDR3 has 16 residues. The method was immunoSEQ multiplex PCR; TCRdb's version includes in-frame clones alone and lacks a portion of them. The sample lists approximately 180,000 clones, approximately 90% occurring once. The clonotype comes from a man aged 35 to 55 with active or convalescent COVID-19. V and J are TRBV5-6 and TRBJ1-2; 11 bases fit TRBD1. Sequenced sample: peripheral blood. The CDR3 sequence is CASSPPGTGGEYGYTF. For the CDR3, the DNA is TGTGCCAGCAGCCCTCCCGGGACAGGGGGGGAATATGGCTACACCTTC.